A selection of T cell receptor beta chains follows, all from one sample in a study of a mutant IDH1 vaccine in newly diagnosed glioma. These TCRs are of unknown antigen specificity. Profiled with immunoSEQ multiplex PCR; TCRdb holds only in-frame clones, not every one. The sample yields approximately 40,000 clones, 65% to 85% seen once. The sequences come from PBMCs, collected from a glioma patient whose treatment included an IDH1 peptide vaccine. These receptors all stem from a man aged 40-50 years with glioma. Both conserved end residues are part of each CDR3. A D gene is named only where the DNA matches it firmly. Clone size is given for some rows only: seen once, a few or many times, or a class if the clone is expanded.

size,J,D,V,DNA,CDR3
once,TRBJ1-1,.,TRBV5-1,TGCGCCAGCAGCTTGGGGCTTACTGAAGCTTTCTTT,CASSLGLTEAFF
.,TRBJ1-5,.,TRBV18,TGTGCCAGCTCACCACCGGGGGCTTATCAGCCCCAGCATTTT,CASSPPGAYQPQHF
.,TRBJ2-7,TRBD2,TRBV18,TGTGCCAGCACTAATTCGCCGGGAGGATCGAACGAGCAGTACTTC,CASTNSPGGSNEQYF
.,TRBJ2-1,TRBD2,TRBV19,TGTGCCAGTAGTACACTGGGACTAGCGGGAGTAGGTGAGCAGTTCTTC,CASSTLGLAGVGEQFF
.,TRBJ1-5,TRBD1,TRBV27,TGTGCCAGCAGTTTGACAGGGGGGCAGCCCCAGCATTTT,CASSLTGGQPQHF
.,TRBJ1-1,.,TRBV2,TGTGCCAGCAGAGGGATGGGGGCAGAGGGCACTGAAGCTTTCTTT,CASRGMGAEGTEAFF
.,TRBJ2-4,TRBD2,TRBV15,TGTGCCACCAGCAGAGAAGGGGGACTAGCGGGAGAGGGTGGGGCCAAAAACATTCAGTACTTC,CATSREGGLAGEGGAKNIQYF
.,TRBJ1-1,.,TRBV7-9,TGTGCCAGCAGCCGTAGGGGGAGTGGCGCTGAAGCTTTCTTT,CASSRRGSGAEAFF
.,TRBJ2-7,.,TRBV6-5,TGTGCCAGCAGTTACTCAGGTAGCTACGAGCAGTACTTC,CASSYSGSYEQYF
.,TRBJ1-5,.,TRBV18,TGTGCCAGCTCACGGACAGAGAATAGCAATCAGCCCCAGCATTTT,CASSRTENSNQPQHF
.,TRBJ1-5,.,TRBV7-2,TGTGCCAGCAGCTTAGGGACCGTCAATCAGCCCCAGCATTTT,CASSLGTVNQPQHF
.,TRBJ1-5,.,TRBV27,TGTGCCAGCAGTTTGAGGAGAGGGGATCAGCCCCAGCATTTT,CASSLRRGDQPQHF
.,TRBJ2-6,.,TRBV5-4,TGTGCCAGCAGCGAGAGGGGTGGGGCCAACGTCCTGACTTTC,CASSERGGANVLTF
.,TRBJ2-7,.,TRBV6-5,TGTGCCAGCAGTTACTCCTGGGGAATTACCTACGAGCAGTACTTC,CASSYSWGITYEQYF
.,TRBJ2-5,TRBD2,TRBV27,TGTGCCAGCAGTTTAGGGGCTAGCGGGAGTCGGGAGACCCAGTACTTC,CASSLGASGSRETQYF
.,TRBJ2-1,.,TRBV18,TGTGCCAGCTCACCAAGCTCAGGGAATGAGCAGTTCTTC,CASSPSSGNEQFF
.,TRBJ1-2,.,TRBV18,TGTGCCAGCTCGGACCAACAGGATACGAACTATGGCTACACCTTC,CASSDQQDTNYGYTF
.,TRBJ2-2,TRBD2,TRBV15,TGTGCCACCAGCATTCGCGGGACTAGGGGAACCGGGGAGCTGTTTTTT,CATSIRGTRGTGELFF
once,TRBJ1-3,.,TRBV6-5,TGTGCCAGCAGTTACTCGAGACAGGACCCTGGAAACACCATATATTTT,CASSYSRQDPGNTIYF
.,TRBJ2-5,.,TRBV20-1,TGCAGTGCTAACCCAGAGACCCAGTACTTC,CSANPETQYF
.,TRBJ2-3,TRBD2,TRBV19,TGTGCCAGTAGCCTGGGACTAACTAGCACAGATACGCAGTATTTT,CASSLGLTSTDTQYF
.,TRBJ1-1,.,TRBV5-4,TGTGCCAGCGGGGGGCCCCGAACTGAAGCTTTCTTT,CASGGPRTEAFF
.,TRBJ2-5,TRBD2,TRBV7-2,TGTGCCAGCAGCCCCTTCGACGGGAGGGCGGGCGAGACCCAGTACTTC,CASSPFDGRAGETQYF
once,TRBJ2-7,.,TRBV5-3,TGTGCCAGAAGCGGGAGCTGGGGTTACGAGCAGTACTTC,CARSGSWGYEQYF
once,TRBJ2-1,.,TRBV10-3,TGTGCCATCAGTGACTGGCTTAACAATGAGCAGTTCTTC,CAISDWLNNEQFF
.,TRBJ2-2,TRBD2,TRBV19,TGTGCCAGTGGGGGGACTAGCGGGAGGGACACCGGGGAGCTGTTTTTT,CASGGTSGRDTGELFF